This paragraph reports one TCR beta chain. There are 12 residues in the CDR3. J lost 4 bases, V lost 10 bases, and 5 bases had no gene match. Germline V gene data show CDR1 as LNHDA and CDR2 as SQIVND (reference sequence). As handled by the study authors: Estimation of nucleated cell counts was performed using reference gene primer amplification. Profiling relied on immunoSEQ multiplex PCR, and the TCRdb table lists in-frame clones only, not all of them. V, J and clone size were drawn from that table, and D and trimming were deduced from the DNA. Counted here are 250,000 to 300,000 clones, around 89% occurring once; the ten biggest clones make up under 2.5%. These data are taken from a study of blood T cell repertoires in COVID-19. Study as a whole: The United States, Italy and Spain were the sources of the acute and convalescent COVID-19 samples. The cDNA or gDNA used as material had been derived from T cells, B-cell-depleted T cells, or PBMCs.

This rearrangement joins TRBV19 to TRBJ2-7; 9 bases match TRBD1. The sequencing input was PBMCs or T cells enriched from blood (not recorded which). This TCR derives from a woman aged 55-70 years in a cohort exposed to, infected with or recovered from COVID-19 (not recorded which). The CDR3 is CATGQGRYEQYF. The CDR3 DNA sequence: TGTGCCACCGGACAGGGGAGGTACGAGCAGTACTTC.